The 12 T cell receptor beta chains reported below all come from one sample, sequenced in a study of blood T cell repertoires in COVID-19. The assay was immunoSEQ multiplex PCR, and TCRdb's table has in-frame clones only and misses some. Of about 480,000 clones in the sample, approximately 90% were seen once. The sample was peripheral blood. These receptors came from a woman aged 25-40 years with acute or convalescent COVID-19.

This clone is a singleton in its sample. The genes are TRBV5-1 and TRBJ2-2, with D tentatively TRBD1 (5 bases). Looked up from germline, CDR1 is SGHRS and CDR2 is YFSETQ. V lost 4 bases to trimming and J lost 1 base, with 11 bases between them. The length of the CDR3 is 15 residues. CDR3 protein: CASSVPTGNTGELFF. The CDR3 DNA sequence: TGCGCCAGCAGCGTGCCTACAGGGAACACCGGGGAGCTGTTTTTT.

This clone was seen a handful of times. The V call is TRBV6-2 or TRBV6-3, the J call TRBJ2-5; D not resolved. Germline V gene lookup returns CDR1 MNHEY and CDR2 SVGEGT. CDR3 length: 12 residues. The germline V and J ends were trimmed by 5 bases and 3 bases, with 7 bases remaining between them. CDR3 sequence reads: CASSLREETQYF. The DNA of the CDR3 is TGTGCCAGCAGTCTCCGGGAAGAGACCCAGTACTTC.

This chain joins TRBV5-6 and TRBJ2-3; D not certain. The germline CDR1 and CDR2 sequences are SGHDT and YYEEEE. The length of the CDR3 is 13 residues. V was clipped by 1 base and J by 6 bases, with 9 bases between them. The CDR3 reads CASSLTAVDTQYF. The CDR3 coding sequence is TGTGCCAGCAGCTTGACAGCCGTCGATACGCAGTATTTT.

The chain uses TRBV5-5 and TRBJ2-5, with 13 bases matching TRBD2. Unmatched junction bases numbered 9, after V lost 5 bases and J lost 5 bases. The CDR3 is 16 residues long. From germline, CDR1 is SGHKS and CDR2 YYEKEE (reference sequence). Written as DNA, the CDR3 is TGTGCCAGCAGGTTTGGACTAGCGGGGGATCGGGAGACCCAGTACTTC. It yields the protein CASRFGLAGDRETQYF.

The chain employs TRBV19 and TRBJ2-6; no firm D call. This CDR3 spans 15 amino acids. Germline CDR1 is LNHDA and CDR2 is SQIVND (reference sequence). Trimming removed 3 bases at V and 1 base at J, with 7 bases between. The CDR3 is CASSIGSSGANVLTF. CDR3 coding DNA: TGTGCCAGTAGTATCGGGTCTTCTGGGGCCAACGTCCTGACTTTC.

The rearrangement uses TRBV5-1 and TRBJ1-6; TRBD1 matches 8 bases. Germline V gene sequence: CDR1 SGHRS, CDR2 YFSETQ. V shed 4 bases, J shed 5 bases, and the junction held 5 bases outside the gene matches. The CDR3 covers 15 residues. This chain's CDR3 is CASSPRTGNNSPLHF. The CDR3 nucleotides are TGCGCCAGCAGCCCGAGGACAGGGAATAATTCACCCCTCCACTTT.

This sequence joins TRBV10-2 and TRBJ1-1, with D maybe TRBD1 (5 bases). The CDR3 is made up of 14 amino acids. V was shortened by 4 bases and J by 0 bases, with 9 bases between the two germline ends. Per germline, CDR1 WSHSY and CDR2 SAAADI. The CDR3 DNA is TGCGCCAGCAGTGGAATAGGGGTGAACACTGAAGCTTTCTTT. It specifies CASSGIGVNTEAFF.

CDR3 amino acids: CASSWTGLNNEQFF. CDR3 DNA sequence: TGTGCCAGCAGTTGGACAGGGTTAAACAATGAGCAGTTCTTC. The chain joins TRBV27 to TRBJ2-1; 8 bases align to TRBD1. Germline V gene lookup returns CDR1 MNHEY and CDR2 SMNVEV (reference sequence). The CDR3 contains 14 residues. V lost 4 bases, J lost 5 bases, and 4 bases stayed unmatched.

J is TRBJ2-7 and V is TRBV3-1 (or the pseudogene TRBV3-2); 11 bases agree with TRBD1. Germline assignment: CDR1 LGHDT and CDR2 YNNKEL (reference sequence). This CDR3 region has 13 residues. With V trimmed by 5 bases and J by 6 bases, 3 bases remained unmatched. CDR3 sequence reads: CASSSGTGGEQYF. CDR3 nucleotides: TGTGCCAGCAGCTCCGGGACAGGGGGCGAGCAGTACTTC.

The chain employs TRBV5-5 and TRBJ2-7; 8 positions match TRBD1. With 4 bases clipped from V and 6 bases from J, the junction kept 9 bases outside the gene matches. This CDR3 is built from 14 residues. Germline V CDR1 and CDR2: SGHKS, YYEKEE (reference sequence). The CDR3 bases are TGTGCCAGCAGCGGCTGGACAGGGCCAAGCGAGCAGTACTTC. Amino acids: CASSGWTGPSEQYF.

This rearrangement joins TRBV29-1 to TRBJ2-7, with 10 bases aligning to TRBD2. V gave up 4 bases and J gave up 7 bases; unmatched junction bases: 22. The CDR3 totals 18 residues. The germline gives CDR1 SQVTM, CDR2 ANQGSEA. Here the CDR3 reads CSVASGGLSIAALGEQYF. In DNA, the CDR3 is TGCAGCGTTGCTAGCGGGGGCCTATCAATCGCGGCCTTGGGGGAGCAGTACTTC.

The rearrangement uses TRBV3-1 (or the pseudogene TRBV3-2) and TRBJ1-1; D not resolved. Trimming removed 2 bases from V and 10 bases from J, with 11 bases in between. Germline CDR1 is LGHDT and CDR2 is YNNKEL (reference sequence). This CDR3 has 12 residues. CDR3 residues: CASSQQSSGAFF. DNA for the CDR3: TGTGCCAGCAGCCAACAGTCGAGCGGAGCTTTCTTT.